This T cell receptor (beta chain) is from a study of T cell repertoires in cytomegalovirus infection. Study-wide background: Public TCR beta signatures were indicative of both CMV infection and a matching HLA type.

Each CDR3 protein gets one entry after TCRdb re-called the reads with MiXCR. The repertoire has fewer than 550,000 distinct CDR3 sequences, around 27% of them found once; the top ten carry about 12%. Trimming removed 3 bases from V and 0 bases from J, with 17 bases in between. The length of the CDR3 is 17 residues. Germline CDR1 is MNHNS and CDR2 is SASEGT. This clonotype was detected only a few times. The sequence derives from a human donor in good health (CMV status not recorded). Some clones in this sample may be carry-over from other donors' samples. Sequencing was carried out using PBMCs. This chain joins TRBV6-1 and TRBJ1-1; D not resolved. The CDR3 sequence: CASSDPPRRRLNTEAFF. In DNA form, the CDR3 reads TGTGCCAGCAGTGATCCCCCCCGCAGGCGTCTGAACACTGAAGCTTTCTTT.